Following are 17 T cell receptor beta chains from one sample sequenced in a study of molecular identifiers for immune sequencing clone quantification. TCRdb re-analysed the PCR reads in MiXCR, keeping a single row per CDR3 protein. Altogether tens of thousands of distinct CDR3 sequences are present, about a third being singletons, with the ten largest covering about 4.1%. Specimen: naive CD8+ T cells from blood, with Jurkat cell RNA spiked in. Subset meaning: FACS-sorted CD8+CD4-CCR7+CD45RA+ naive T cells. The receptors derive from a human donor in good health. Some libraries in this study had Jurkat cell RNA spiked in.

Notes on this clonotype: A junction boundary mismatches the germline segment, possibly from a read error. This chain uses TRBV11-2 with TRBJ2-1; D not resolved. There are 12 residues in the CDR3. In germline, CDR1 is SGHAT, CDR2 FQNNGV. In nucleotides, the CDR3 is TGTGCCAGCAGCTTAGTCCCGCAGCAGCAGATCTTC. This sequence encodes CASSLVPQQQIF.

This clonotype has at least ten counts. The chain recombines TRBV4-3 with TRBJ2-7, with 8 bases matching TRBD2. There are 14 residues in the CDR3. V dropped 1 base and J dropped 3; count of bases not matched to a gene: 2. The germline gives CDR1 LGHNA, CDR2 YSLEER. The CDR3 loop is CASSQGGTSYEQYF. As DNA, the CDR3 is TGCGCCAGCAGCCAAGGTGGGACTAGCTACGAGCAGTACTTC.

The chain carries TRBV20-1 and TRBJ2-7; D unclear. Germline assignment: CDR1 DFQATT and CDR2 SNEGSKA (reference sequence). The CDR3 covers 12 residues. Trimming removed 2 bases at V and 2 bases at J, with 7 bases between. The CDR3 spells CSARRATYEQYF. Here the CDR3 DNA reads TGCAGTGCTAGACGGGCCACCTACGAGCAGTACTTC.

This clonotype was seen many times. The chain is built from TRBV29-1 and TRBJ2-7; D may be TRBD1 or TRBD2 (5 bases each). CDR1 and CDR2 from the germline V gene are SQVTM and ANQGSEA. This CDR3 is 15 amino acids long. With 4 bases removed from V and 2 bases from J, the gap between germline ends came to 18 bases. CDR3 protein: CSVVVPPRGAYEQYF. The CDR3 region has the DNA TGCAGCGTTGTCGTCCCGCCTAGAGGGGCCTACGAGCAGTACTTC.

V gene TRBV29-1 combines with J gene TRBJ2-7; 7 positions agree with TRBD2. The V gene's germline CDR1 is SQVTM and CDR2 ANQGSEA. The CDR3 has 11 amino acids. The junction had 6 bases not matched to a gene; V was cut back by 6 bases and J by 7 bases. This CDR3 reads CSVGGDGEQYF. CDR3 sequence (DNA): TGCAGCGTGGGAGGGGATGGTGAGCAGTACTTC.

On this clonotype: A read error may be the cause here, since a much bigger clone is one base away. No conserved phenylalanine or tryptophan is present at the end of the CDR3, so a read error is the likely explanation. The CDR3 reads CASSLRGPAYEQYL. CDR3 bases: TGTGCCAGCAGTTTACGGGGACCGGCCTACGAGCAGTACCTC. V is TRBV27 and J is TRBJ2-7; D is tentatively TRBD1 or TRBD2 (5 bases each). This CDR3 is 14 amino acids long. Germline CDR1 reads MNHEY; CDR2 reads SMNVEV (reference sequence). The V and J ends lost 2 bases and 2 bases respectively, with 10 bases between them.

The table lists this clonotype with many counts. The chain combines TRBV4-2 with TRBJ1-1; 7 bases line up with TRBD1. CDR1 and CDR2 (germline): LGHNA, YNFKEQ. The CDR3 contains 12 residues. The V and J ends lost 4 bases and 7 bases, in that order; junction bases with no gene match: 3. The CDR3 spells CASSLDRVEAFF. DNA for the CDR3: TGTGCCAGCAGCCTTGACAGGGTTGAAGCTTTCTTT.

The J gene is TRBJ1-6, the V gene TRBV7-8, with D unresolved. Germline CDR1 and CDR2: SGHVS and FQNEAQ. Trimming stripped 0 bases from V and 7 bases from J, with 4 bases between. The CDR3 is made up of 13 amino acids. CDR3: CASSLAPNSPLHF. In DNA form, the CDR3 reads TGTGCCAGCAGCTTAGCCCCCAATTCACCCCTCCACTTT.

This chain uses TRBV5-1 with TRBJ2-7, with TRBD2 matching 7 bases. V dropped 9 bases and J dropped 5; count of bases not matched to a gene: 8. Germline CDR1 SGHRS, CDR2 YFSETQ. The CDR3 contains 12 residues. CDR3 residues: CATGRGGHEQYF. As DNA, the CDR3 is TGCGCCACTGGGAGGGGAGGCCACGAGCAGTACTTC.

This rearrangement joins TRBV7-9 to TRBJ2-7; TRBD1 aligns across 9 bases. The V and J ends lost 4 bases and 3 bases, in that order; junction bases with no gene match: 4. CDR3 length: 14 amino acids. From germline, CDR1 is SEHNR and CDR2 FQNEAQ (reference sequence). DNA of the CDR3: TGTGCCAGCAGCTCGCCGGGACAGGGCTACGAGCAGTACTTC. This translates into CASSSPGQGYEQYF. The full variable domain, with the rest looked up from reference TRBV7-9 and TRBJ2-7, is DTGVSQNPRHKITKRGQNVTFRCDPISEHNRLYWYRQTLGQGPEFLTYFQNEAQLEKSRLLSDRFSAERPKGSFSTLEIQRTEQGDSAMYLCASSSPGQGYEQYFGPGTRLTVT.

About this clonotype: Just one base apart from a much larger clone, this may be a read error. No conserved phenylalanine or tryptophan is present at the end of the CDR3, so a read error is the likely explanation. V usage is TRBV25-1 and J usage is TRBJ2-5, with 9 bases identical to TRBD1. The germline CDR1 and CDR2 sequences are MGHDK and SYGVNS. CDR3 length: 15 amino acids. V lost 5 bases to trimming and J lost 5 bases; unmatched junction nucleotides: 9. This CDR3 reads CASSPRDRVAETQYY. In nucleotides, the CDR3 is TGTGCCAGCAGTCCCCGGGACAGGGTCGCGGAGACCCAGTACTAC.

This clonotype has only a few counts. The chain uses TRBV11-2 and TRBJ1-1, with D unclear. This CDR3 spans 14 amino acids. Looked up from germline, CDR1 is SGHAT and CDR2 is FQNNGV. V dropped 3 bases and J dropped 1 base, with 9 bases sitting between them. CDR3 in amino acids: CASSFTPSNTEAFF. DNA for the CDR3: TGTGCCAGCAGCTTCACCCCTTCGAACACTGAAGCTTTCTTT.

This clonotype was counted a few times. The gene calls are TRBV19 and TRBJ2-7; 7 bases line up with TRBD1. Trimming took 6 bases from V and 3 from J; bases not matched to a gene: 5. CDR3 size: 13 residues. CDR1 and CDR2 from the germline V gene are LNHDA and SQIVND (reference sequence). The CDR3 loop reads CASRQGQYYEQYF. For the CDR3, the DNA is TGTGCCAGTAGACAGGGACAGTACTACGAGCAGTACTTC.

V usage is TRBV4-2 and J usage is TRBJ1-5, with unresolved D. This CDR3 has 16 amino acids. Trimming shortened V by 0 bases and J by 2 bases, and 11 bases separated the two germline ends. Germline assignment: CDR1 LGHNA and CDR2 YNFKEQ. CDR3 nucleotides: TGTGCCAGCAGCCAAGATCCGGGGTTTGGCAATCAGCCCCAGCATTTT. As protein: CASSQDPGFGNQPQHF.

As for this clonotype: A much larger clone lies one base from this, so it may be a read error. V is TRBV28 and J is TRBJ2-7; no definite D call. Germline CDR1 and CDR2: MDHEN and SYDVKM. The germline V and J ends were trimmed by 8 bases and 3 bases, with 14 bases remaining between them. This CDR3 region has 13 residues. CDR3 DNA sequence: TGTGCCAGCGAATCTTGGGGTTTCTACGAGCAGTACTTC. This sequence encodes CASESWGFYEQYF.

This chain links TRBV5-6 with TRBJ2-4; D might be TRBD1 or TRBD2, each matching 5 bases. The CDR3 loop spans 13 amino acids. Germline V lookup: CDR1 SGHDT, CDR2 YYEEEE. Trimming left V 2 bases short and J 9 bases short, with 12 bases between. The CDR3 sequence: CASSFGTGGIQYF. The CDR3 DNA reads TGTGCCAGCAGCTTCGGGACCGGAGGCATTCAGTACTTC. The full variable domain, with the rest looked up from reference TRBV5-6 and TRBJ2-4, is DAGVTQSPTHLIKTRGQQVTLRCSPKSGHDTVSWYQQALGQGPQFIFQYYEEEERQRGNFPDRFSGHQFPNYSSELNVNALLLGDSALYLCASSFGTGGIQYFGAGTRLSVL.

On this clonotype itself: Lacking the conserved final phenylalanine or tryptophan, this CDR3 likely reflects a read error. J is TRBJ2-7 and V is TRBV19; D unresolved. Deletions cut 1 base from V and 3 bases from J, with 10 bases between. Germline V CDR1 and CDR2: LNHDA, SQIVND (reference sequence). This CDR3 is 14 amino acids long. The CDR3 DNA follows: TGTGCCAGTAGTATAGTTGACACGGGCTACGAGCAGTACATC. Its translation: CASSIVDTGYEQYI.